A single sample is the source of the 13 T cell receptor beta chains below, sequenced in a study of T cell responses to AZD1222 COVID-19 vaccine. The assay was immunoSEQ multiplex PCR, and TCRdb's table has in-frame clones only and misses some. The ten top clones account for approximately 2%, within a sample of about 140,000 clones. Sequencing input: peripheral blood. These receptors were taken from an adult in good health.

The rearrangement joins TRBV6-2 or TRBV6-3 to TRBJ1-3; D may be TRBD1 (5 bases). Germline V gene sequence: CDR1 MNHEY, CDR2 SVGEGT. V shed 4 bases and J shed 1 base, with 8 bases lying between them. This CDR3 comprises 14 residues. The CDR3 sequence: CASSWGTSGNTIYF. CDR3 nucleotide sequence: TGTGCCAGCAGTTGGGGCACTTCTGGAAACACCATATATTTT.

The rearrangement uses TRBV12-3 or TRBV12-4 and TRBJ2-7; D perhaps matches TRBD1 (5 bases). The CDR3 contains 13 residues. The V end lost 8 bases, the J end lost 4 bases, and 15 bases lay between the germline ends. CDR3 sequence (DNA): TGTGCCAGCGCGTCCGACAGAATTTACGAGCAGTACTTC. This sequence encodes CASASDRIYEQYF.

The chain links TRBV7-9 to TRBJ2-1; D tentatively fits TRBD1 or TRBD2 (6 bases each). The CDR3 spans 16 residues. Trimming left V 3 bases short and J 9 bases short, with 21 bases between. The germline V gene has CDR1 SEHNR and CDR2 FQNEAQ (reference sequence). The CDR3 region is CASSFPGGGEGGEQFF. The DNA of the CDR3 is TGTGCCAGCAGCTTTCCCGGTGGAGGGGAAGGGGGTGAGCAGTTCTTC.

The chain joins TRBV3-1 (or the pseudogene TRBV3-2) to TRBJ2-1, with 8 nucleotides matching TRBD2. Germline trimming cut 3 bases from V and 0 bases from J; bases unmatched to any gene: 4. This CDR3 is built from 16 residues. Germline CDR1 reads LGHDT; CDR2 reads YNNKEL (reference sequence). The CDR3 DNA reads TGTGCCAGCAGCCATGGCGGGGGGTCCTCCTACAATGAGCAGTTCTTC. As protein: CASSHGGGSSYNEQFF.

The chain has TRBV11-3 and TRBJ2-1, with 10 positions matching TRBD1. From germline, CDR1 is SGHNT and CDR2 YENEEA. The CDR3 runs 16 residues. V dropped 4 bases and J dropped 12; count of bases not matched to a gene: 15. Here the CDR3 reads CASSSRPGQGISGQFF. The CDR3 nucleotides read TGTGCCAGCAGCTCAAGACCGGGACAGGGGATTAGCGGGCAGTTCTTC.

This sequence joins TRBV6-6 and TRBJ1-2; 8 bases align to TRBD1. The germline V gene has CDR1 MNHNY and CDR2 SVGAGI (reference sequence). The CDR3 spans 14 residues. Losses at the gene ends were 0 bases for V and 6 bases for J; bases not matched to a gene: 3. CDR3 coding DNA: TGTGCCAGCAGTTACTCGACAGGGGTAGATGGCTACACCTTC. Protein sequence: CASSYSTGVDGYTF.

The chain is built from TRBV7-3 and TRBJ2-3, with 9 bases aligning to TRBD1. CDR1 SGHTA and CDR2 FQGTGA come from the germline V gene. The CDR3 runs 14 residues. V was clipped by 3 bases and J by 7 bases; unmatched bases: 5. CDR3 loop: CASSLGDRANTQYF. CDR3 DNA: TGTGCCAGCAGCTTGGGGGACAGGGCGAATACGCAGTATTTT.

The rearrangement uses TRBV29-1 and TRBJ2-5, with D unclear. Germline V gene data show CDR1 as SQVTM and CDR2 as ANQGSEA. The CDR3 consists of 13 residues. Trimming shortened V by 1 base and J by 1 base, and 7 bases separated the two germline ends. The CDR3 loop is CSVEGTPQETQYF. DNA of the CDR3: TGCAGCGTTGAAGGGACCCCCCAAGAGACCCAGTACTTC.

The chain joins TRBV7-3 to TRBJ2-5, with 10 bases fitting TRBD2. Germline CDR1 reads SGHTA; CDR2 reads FQGTGA. The trim removed 2 bases at V and 2 bases at J, leaving 5 bases unmatched. This CDR3 has 16 amino acids. The CDR3 reads CASSLGTAGGQETQYF. CDR3 coding DNA: TGTGCCAGCAGCTTAGGGACAGCGGGGGGGCAAGAGACCCAGTACTTC.

The chain combines TRBV10-2 with TRBJ1-3; no firm D call. Germline V gene data show CDR1 as WSHSY and CDR2 as SAAADI. The CDR3 totals 12 residues. Between the trimmed V and J ends, which lost 3 bases and 4 bases, there was a span of 4 bases. CDR3 residues: CASSETGNTIYF. The CDR3 bases are TGCGCCAGCAGTGAAACGGGAAACACCATATATTTT.

The chain employs TRBV28 and TRBJ2-1; a possible D gene is TRBD2 (6 bases). V was cut by 4 bases and J by 8 bases, with 15 bases left in between. Germline loops: CDR1 MDHEN, CDR2 SYDVKM. The CDR3 extends over 14 amino acids. CDR3 coding DNA: TGTGCCAGCAGTTCGCAAACGGGACTGCATGAGCAGTTCTTC. Its translation is CASSSQTGLHEQFF.

This sequence joins TRBV5-1 and TRBJ2-3; TRBD2 matches 9 bases. Germline CDR1 SGHRS, CDR2 YFSETQ. V was clipped by 4 bases and J by 4 bases; unmatched bases: 7. The CDR3 contains 15 residues. CDR3 nucleotides: TGCGCCAGCAGCCTCGCCGGGACTAGCCCAGATACGCAGTATTTT. This translates into CASSLAGTSPDTQYF.

J is TRBJ1-2 and V is TRBV5-1, with D unresolved. Trimming stripped 0 bases from V and 7 bases from J, with 13 bases between. Germline-derived CDR1 and CDR2 are SGHRS and YFSETQ. The CDR3 sequence is 14 residues long. Written as DNA, the CDR3 is TGCGCCAGCAGCTTGGCCCTCTTGGGAAGTGGCTACACCTTC. This gives the protein CASSLALLGSGYTF.